The clone carrying this T cell receptor (beta chain) came up a few times. The antigen remains undetermined. Germline V gene data show CDR1 as SEHNR and CDR2 as FQNEAQ (reference sequence). This CDR3 region has 16 residues. J gave up 7 bases and V 6 bases, and 14 bases lay outside the gene matches. The source of the sample is a study of cytomegalovirus exposure and HLA in healthy donors. Donors were ostensibly healthy at sampling, although undocumented immune exposures were probable. 13 Jbeta primers and 60 Vbeta primers were used for the PCR. Only in-frame clones appear in the TCRdb table, and some are missing; sequencing was by immunoSEQ multiplex PCR. The table includes more than 95,000 clones, around 70% detected once. Study-level results: The study recorded 150 to 200 TCR beta chains that were cytomegalovirus-associated. An analysis done earlier found most TCR beta V segments productive about 90% or about 30% of the time.

The receptor's source is a man aged 35 to 55 in good health and CMV-seronegative. The sequenced sample was PBMCs. The chain uses TRBV7-9 and TRBJ1-5; TRBD1 matches at 8 bases. In DNA, the CDR3 is TGTGCCAGCAGGTATAACATCGGGACAGGACGGCAGCCCCAGCATTTT. Protein: CASRYNIGTGRQPQHF.